This T cell receptor (beta chain) was recorded in a study of blood T cell repertoires in COVID-19. The overall study: Researchers got acute and convalescent COVID-19 samples from the United States, Italy and Spain. Nucleic acid was either cDNA or gDNA, and it came from T cells, B-cell-depleted T cells, or PBMCs.

The CDR3 extends over 14 amino acids. Germline trimming cut 1 base from V and 9 bases from J; bases unmatched to any gene: 3. CDR1 and CDR2 from the germline V gene are LNHDA and SQIVND (reference sequence). Seattle patient enrollment occurred during active infection, with longitudinal follow-up thereafter. Per the authors' pipeline: For nucleated cells, counts were estimated from reference gene primer amplification. This table comes from immunoSEQ multiplex PCR, and its TCRdb copy is limited to in-frame clones, with some not included. The V and J calls and clone size come from that table; D and trimming were worked out from the DNA. The data show 55,000 to 80,000 clones, around 73% seen once.

Sample: peripheral blood. The chain carries TRBV19 and TRBJ1-6, with 7 nucleotides matching TRBD1. The TCR originated in a man aged 60 to 69 with COVID-19, enrolled during active disease. DNA for the CDR3: TGTGCCAGTAGTATAGCATCAGGGGGTTCACCCCTCCACTTT. This codes for CASSIASGGSPLHF.